One and the same sample provided the 6 T cell receptor beta chains below, sequenced in a study of shared clonotypes between healthy human individuals. The data were produced by immunoSEQ multiplex PCR, yet TCRdb's version contains in-frame clones alone and is incomplete. The data hold roughly 1 million clones, with approximately 78% observed a single time. Sequenced material: memory CD4+ T cells from PBMCs. This sample's subset: CD45RA-negative fraction. Receptors were obtained from a young man in good health. Some clones in this sample may be carry-over from other donors' samples.

V and J are TRBV2 and TRBJ1-5; D remains unclear. This CDR3 spans 13 amino acids. The V end lost 7 bases, the J end lost 1 base, and 8 bases lay between the germline ends. Germline V CDR1 and CDR2: SNHLY, FYNNEI. CDR3 amino acids: CASTSHSNQPQHF. The CDR3 DNA is TGTGCCAGCACTTCCCACAGCAATCAGCCCCAGCATTTT.

The V gene is TRBV6-5, the J gene TRBJ2-4; 8 positions match TRBD1. CDR3 length: 15 residues. Germline V gives CDR1 MNHEY, CDR2 SVGAGI. V gave up 5 bases and J gave up 7 bases; unmatched junction bases: 10. CDR3 sequence reads: CASSKRTGIGNIQYF. As DNA, the CDR3 is TGTGCCAGCAGTAAACGGACAGGGATAGGGAACATTCAGTACTTC.

This chain uses TRBV11-3 with TRBJ2-1; 7 bases fit TRBD1. Trimming removed 0 bases from V and 7 bases from J; junction bases left unmatched: 9. Germline V gives CDR1 SGHNT, CDR2 YENEEA. This CDR3 is 16 amino acids long. CDR3 in amino acids: CASSLEGTASGNEQFF. CDR3 nucleotides: TGTGCCAGCAGCTTAGAAGGGACAGCGTCTGGTAATGAGCAGTTCTTC.

This clone was recorded at least ten times. This sample also contains other DNA sequences that code for the same CDR3. The chain links TRBV29-1 to TRBJ1-1, with D possibly TRBD1 on 5 matching bases. Germline CDR1 reads SQVTM; CDR2 reads ANQGSEA. The CDR3 has 18 residues. Trimming took off 3 bases at V and 2 bases at J, with 25 bases between the two ends. CDR3 sequence (DNA): TGCAGCGTTGATGGAAAGGGGCGGAGTACGAGGGCAAACACTGAAGCTTTCTTT. This translates into CSVDGKGRSTRANTEAFF.

The J gene is TRBJ2-3, the V gene TRBV19, with 8 bases lining up with TRBD2. This CDR3 has 15 residues. Per the germline V gene, CDR1 is LNHDA and CDR2 is SQIVND (reference sequence). V lost 5 bases, J lost 2 bases, and 6 bases stayed unmatched. The CDR3 protein is CASSQTSGTTDTQYF. In DNA, the CDR3 is TGTGCCAGTAGTCAAACTAGCGGCACCACAGATACGCAGTATTTT.

The V gene is TRBV27, the J gene TRBJ1-2; D gene uncertain. CDR3 size: 13 residues. Trimming removed 4 bases at V and 2 bases at J, with 8 bases between. Germline V lookup: CDR1 MNHEY, CDR2 SMNVEV (reference sequence). CDR3 in amino acids: CASSYSENYGYTF. As DNA, the CDR3 is TGTGCCAGCAGTTATTCAGAGAACTATGGCTACACCTTC.